This passage covers 7 T cell receptor beta chains from one sample sequenced in a study of T-cell memory formation after mild COVID-19 (dated by TCRdb to the early 2020s). The method behind the library was 5' RACE. The reads were generated on an Illumina NovaSeq 6000. The raw public reads went through TCRdb reprocessing: fastp at Q25, MiXCR clone calling, in-frame beta chains kept. Identical CDR3 protein sequences are pooled into one entry, listed with their most common genes and DNA. For this sample there are hundreds of thousands of distinct CDR3 sequences; 15% to 20% appear just once. The ten largest clones capture about 7.4% of the sample. Input material: PBMCs or a T cell subset sorted from them (not recorded which). The receptors stem from an adult woman who had mild COVID-19 (a few samples of this study predate the infection). The sample titles of this study are shuffled in the database, so cell type and time point are left out; the donor was told from shared clones.

J is TRBJ1-2 and V is TRBV30; the D is unclear. Germline V gives CDR1 GTSNPN, CDR2 SVGIG (reference sequence). This CDR3 has 12 residues. V was trimmed by 4 bases and J by 6 bases, leaving 12 bases between them. Here the CDR3 DNA reads TGTGCCTGGAACTCGGGGAGCGATGGCTACACCTTC. It encodes CAWNSGSDGYTF.

This CDR3 is CASGLATGTLAKNIQYF. The CDR3 DNA reads TGTGCTAGTGGTTTGGCTACAGGGACCCTAGCCAAAAACATTCAGTACTTC. The chain employs TRBV12-5 and TRBJ2-4; weak D call: TRBD1 (6 bases). This CDR3 is built from 17 residues. V gave up 1 base and J gave up 0 bases, with 13 bases separating them. Germline V gives CDR1 LGHNT, CDR2 FRNRAP. Full variable domain (outside the CDR3, taken from reference TRBV12-5 and TRBJ2-4): DARVTQTPRHKVTEMGQEVTMRCQPILGHNTVFWYRQTMMQGLELLAYFRNRAPLDDSGMPKDRFSAEMPDATLATLKIQPSEPRDSAVYFCASGLATGTLAKNIQYFGAGTRLSVL.

This clonotype was observed a handful of times. J is TRBJ2-3 and V is TRBV6-2 or TRBV6-3; TRBD2 agrees at 9 bases. Germline V lookup: CDR1 MNHEY, CDR2 SVGEGT. J lost 3 bases, V lost 6 bases, and 7 bases had no gene match. The CDR3 loop spans 15 amino acids. The CDR3 region has the DNA TGTGCCAGCAGCCCGGCGGGGGGGCGAACAGATACGCAGTATTTT. Residues: CASSPAGGRTDTQYF.

The CDR3 DNA reads TGTGCCACCACGGGACAGAGCTACAATGAGCAGTTCTTC. Its translation is CATTGQSYNEQFF. V and J are TRBV2 and TRBJ2-1, with 7 bases aligning to TRBD1. Unmatched junction bases numbered 6, after V lost 10 bases and J lost 3 bases. The germline V gene has CDR1 SNHLY and CDR2 FYNNEI. The CDR3 runs to 13 residues.

This clonotype occurred a few times. The CDR3 nucleotides are TGTGCCAGCAGCCCCCATTTTGTCGCTGAAGCTTTCTTT. Translation: CASSPHFVAEAFF. This chain uses TRBV7-9 with TRBJ1-1; D gene uncertain. CDR3 length: 13 residues. V dropped 5 bases and J dropped 6 bases, with 13 bases sitting between them. Per the germline V gene, CDR1 is SEHNR and CDR2 is FQNEAQ (reference sequence).

V and J are TRBV24-1 and TRBJ2-1; D is undetermined. CDR3 length: 11 amino acids. Germline V gives CDR1 KGHDR, CDR2 SFDVKD. Trimming removed 5 bases from V and 7 bases from J, with 5 bases in between. In DNA form, the CDR3 reads TGTGCCACCAGTGCAGTTAATGAGCAGTTCTTC. This sequence encodes CATSAVNEQFF.

This clonotype showed up many times. The rearrangement joins TRBV5-1 to TRBJ2-7, with TRBD1 matching 7 bases. From germline, CDR1 is SGHRS and CDR2 YFSETQ. CDR3 size: 14 residues. The junction had 7 bases not matched to a gene; V was cut back by 3 bases and J by 4 bases. CDR3 loop: CASSSRQGVYEQYF. The CDR3 DNA sequence: TGCGCCAGCAGCTCCCGACAGGGAGTGTACGAGCAGTACTTC.